These 30 T cell receptor beta chains came from one sample sequenced in a study of shared clonotypes between healthy human individuals. This table comes from immunoSEQ multiplex PCR, and its TCRdb copy is limited to in-frame clones, with some not included. The sample includes some 240,000 clones, 60% to 80% of them seen just once. Sequencing was carried out using memory CD4+ T cells sorted from blood. Described subset: CD45RA-negative fraction. These receptors were obtained from a man aged 30 to 39 in good health.

This clone has a handful of counts. The chain recombines TRBV28 with TRBJ1-5; no definite D call. Germline-derived CDR1 and CDR2 are MDHEN and SYDVKM. The CDR3 covers 14 residues. Between the trimmed V and J ends, which lost 5 bases and 2 bases, there was a span of 10 bases. CDR3 nucleotides: TGTGCCAGCAGTCTGACCCACGGCAATCAGCCCCAGCATTTT. Its protein product is CASSLTHGNQPQHF.

Only one count was recorded for this clone. The chain employs TRBV10-2 and TRBJ1-1; 8 positions agree with TRBD1. The CDR3 loop spans 15 amino acids. From germline, CDR1 is WSHSY and CDR2 SAAADI. With 3 bases clipped from V and 1 base from J, the junction kept 4 bases outside the gene matches. This CDR3 reads CASSDRRGQNTEAFF. The DNA of the CDR3 is TGCGCCAGCAGTGATCGCAGGGGGCAGAACACTGAAGCTTTCTTT.

This chain links TRBV28 with TRBJ2-7; 7 nucleotides agree with TRBD1. Germline-derived CDR1 and CDR2 are MDHEN and SYDVKM. The junction had 1 base not matched to a gene; V was cut back by 8 bases and J by 0 bases. This CDR3 comprises 12 residues. The CDR3, as DNA: TGTGCCAGCGGGACAGACTCCTACGAGCAGTACTTC. It codes for CASGTDSYEQYF.

CDR3 protein: CASSPKDRESQHF. DNA of the CDR3: TGTGCCAGCTCACCAAAGGACAGGGAATCCCAGCATTTT. The gene calls are TRBV18 and TRBJ1-5; 8 bases are a match to TRBD1. CDR3 size: 13 residues. Germline V CDR1 and CDR2: KGHSH, LQKENI. Trimming cost V 2 bases and J 11 bases; bases outside gene matches: 5.

This clone was seen more than once but under ten times. The rearrangement uses TRBV15 and TRBJ1-2, with D possibly being TRBD1 (5 bases). This CDR3 is 15 amino acids long. From germline, CDR1 is LNHNV and CDR2 YYDKDF (reference sequence). V dropped 0 bases and J dropped 6 bases, with 14 bases sitting between them. This CDR3 reads CATSRDRGRYDGYTF. CDR3 bases: TGTGCCACCAGCAGAGATCGGGGCCGCTATGATGGCTACACCTTC. The full variable domain, its missing parts supplied by reference TRBV15 and TRBJ1-2, is DAMVIQNPRYQVTQFGKPVTLSCSQTLNHNVMYWYQQKSSQAPKLLFHYYDKDFNNEADTPDNFQSRRPNTSFCFLDIRSPGLGDTAMYLCATSRDRGRYDGYTFGSGTRLTVV.

V gene TRBV28 combines with J gene TRBJ2-2, with a tentative D call TRBD2 (5 bases). The CDR3 is 13 residues long. The V gene lost 6 bases and the J gene lost 8 bases, with 13 bases spanning the gap. Germline CDR1 and CDR2: MDHEN and SYDVKM. The CDR3 DNA sequence: TGTGCCAGCAGAAATAGCGTGTCTGGGGAGCTGTTTTTT. Its protein is CASRNSVSGELFF.

The J gene is TRBJ2-1, the V gene TRBV12-2; the table's D call, TRBD2, was not checked against the DNA. TRBV12-2 is a recognized pseudogene. This CDR3 contains 17 residues. The CDR3 region has the DNA TGTGCAAGTCGCTTAGGGTGTCTAGCGGGATTCTACAATGAGCAGTTCTTC. It specifies CASRLGCLAGFYNEQFF.

V is TRBV7-6 and J is TRBJ2-7, with TRBD1 identical over 8 bases. The CDR3 runs to 11 residues. The germline V gene encodes CDR1 SGHVS and CDR2 FNYEAQ. V shed 8 bases and J 5 bases; nucleotides not matched to a gene: 2. CDR3 sequence: CASGQGDEQYF. The DNA of the CDR3 is TGTGCCAGCGGACAGGGTGACGAGCAGTACTTC.

CDR3 in DNA: TGTGCCAGCAGCTCCTTCGGACAGGGTAGGGGTTACGAGCAGTACTTC. Translating it yields CASSSFGQGRGYEQYF. The chain uses TRBV7-8 and TRBJ2-7; 8 bases are a match to TRBD1. Germline CDR1 reads SGHVS; CDR2 reads FQNEAQ. V was pared by 4 bases and J by 4 bases, with 12 bases of the junction left unmatched. CDR3 length: 16 amino acids.

This chain connects TRBV5-4 to TRBJ2-7, with TRBD2 identical over 7 bases. V dropped 7 bases and J dropped 4; count of bases not matched to a gene: 8. The CDR3 has 13 amino acids. The germline V gene has CDR1 SGHNT and CDR2 YYREEE (reference sequence). The CDR3 coding sequence is TGTGCCAGCGGGGTTCGCGGGGGATACGAGCAGTACTTC. It yields the protein CASGVRGGYEQYF.

The CDR3 DNA reads as TGTGCCAGCAGCTTAGAAGGCAGACTTAATGAAAAACTGTTTTTT. The encoded protein is CASSLEGRLNEKLFF. This rearrangement joins TRBV7-9 to TRBJ1-4; D gene unclear. This CDR3 is built from 15 residues. CDR1 is SEHNR and CDR2 is FQNEAQ in the germline V gene (reference sequence). V lost 1 base and J 4 bases, leaving 10 bases between the germline ends.

The V gene is TRBV27, the J gene TRBJ2-1; TRBD2 aligns across 10 bases. Trimming at V came to 3 bases and at J to 0 bases, leaving 5 bases not matched to a gene. The CDR3 consists of 17 residues. Germline values: CDR1 MNHEY, CDR2 SMNVEV (reference sequence). The CDR3 reads CASSFSSGGSSYNEQFF. CDR3 sequence (DNA): TGTGCCAGCAGTTTTTCTAGCGGGGGAAGCTCCTACAATGAGCAGTTCTTC.

The rearrangement links TRBV9 to TRBJ1-2; no clear D. The CDR3 length is 14 residues. Germline assignment: CDR1 SGDLS and CDR2 YYNGEE. Trimming shortened V by 4 bases and J by 3 bases, and 13 bases separated the two germline ends. The CDR3 sequence is CASSPQAGYYGYTF. CDR3 nucleotide sequence: TGTGCCAGCAGCCCCCAGGCGGGGTACTATGGCTACACCTTC.

The V call is TRBV5-1, the J call TRBJ2-1; D is undetermined. CDR1 SGHRS and CDR2 YFSETQ come from the germline V gene. V lost 7 bases and J 7 bases, leaving 9 bases between the germline ends. The CDR3 has 11 residues. This CDR3 reads CASALGNEQFF. The CDR3 DNA reads TGCGCCAGCGCCTTGGGGAATGAGCAGTTCTTC.

V is TRBV5-5 and J is TRBJ2-5; tentatively, D is TRBD1 (5 bases). Germline lookup yields CDR1 SGHKS and CDR2 YYEKEE (reference sequence). V lost 3 bases, J lost 0 bases, and 12 bases lay in between. The CDR3 is 15 residues long. CDR3 sequence (DNA): TGTGCCAGCAGCTGGACCCCCAGGGACCAAGAGACCCAGTACTTC. Amino acid sequence: CASSWTPRDQETQYF.

The chain joins TRBV6-5 to TRBJ2-2; 7 bases align to TRBD1. Germline V gene data show CDR1 as MNHEY and CDR2 as SVGAGI. The ends lost 4 bases at V and 6 bases at J; junction bases unmatched: 2. CDR3 size: 13 residues. The CDR3: CASSFQGAGELFF. The CDR3, as DNA: TGTGCCAGCAGTTTCCAGGGGGCCGGGGAGCTGTTTTTT.

This sequence joins TRBV5-1 and TRBJ1-1; possibly TRBD1 for D (5 bases). V lost 1 base to trimming and J lost 5 bases, with 15 bases between them. This CDR3 has 15 amino acids. The germline gives CDR1 SGHRS, CDR2 YFSETQ. The CDR3 DNA reads TGCGCCAGCAGCTTGCGGCAGGGTCGTGGGACTGAAGCTTTCTTT. Translated: CASSLRQGRGTEAFF.

This clone was recorded many times. The V call is TRBV28, the J call TRBJ1-5; a possible D gene is TRBD1 (6 bases). This CDR3 is 15 amino acids long. CDR1 and CDR2 from the germline V gene are MDHEN and SYDVKM. Trimming shortened V by 5 bases and J by 2 bases, and 13 bases separated the two germline ends. CDR3 sequence: CASSLTRGRNQPQHF. CDR3 nucleotide sequence: TGTGCCAGCAGTCTGACCAGGGGTCGCAATCAGCCCCAGCATTTT.

The chain employs TRBV4-3 and TRBJ2-2; 10 bases fit TRBD2. The CDR3 consists of 14 residues. Germline V CDR1 and CDR2: LGHNA, YSLEER. Unmatched junction bases numbered 2, after V lost 4 bases and J lost 6 bases. The CDR3 bases are TGCGCCAGCAGCCCACTAGCGGGACCCGGGGAGCTGTTTTTT. It specifies CASSPLAGPGELFF.

The chain links TRBV5-8 to TRBJ1-5; D is perhaps TRBD1 (6 bases). From germline, CDR1 is SGHTS and CDR2 YDEGEE. Trimming stripped 0 bases from V and 9 bases from J, with 13 bases between. The CDR3 has 14 residues. CDR3 bases: TGTGCCAGCAGCTTGGCAGGGGCTCAGGGGCCCCAGCATTTT. This codes for CASSLAGAQGPQHF.

The CDR3 coding sequence is TGTGCCAGCAACAGACTCCTTGCTTCGTTTGGTCAGCCCCAGCATTTT. It translates to CASNRLLASFGQPQHF. This chain uses TRBV28 with TRBJ1-5; D gene unclear. Germline lookup yields CDR1 MDHEN and CDR2 SYDVKM. There are 16 residues in the CDR3. The ends were cut back, 7 bases at V and 6 bases at J, with 22 bases in the middle.

This clone was seen only a few times. This rearrangement joins TRBV2 to TRBJ1-1; D may be TRBD1 (5 bases). Germline V gene data show CDR1 as SNHLY and CDR2 as FYNNEI. Trimming left V 6 bases short and J 6 bases short, with 17 bases between. The CDR3 runs to 14 residues. CDR3 in DNA: TGTGCCAGCAGCCTTGACAGTGTAATCTCTGAAGCTTTCTTT. It translates to CASSLDSVISEAFF.

The chain has TRBV7-2 and TRBJ2-4; the D gene is possibly TRBD1 (6 bases). The CDR3 extends over 17 amino acids. With 5 bases removed from V and 1 base from J, the gap between germline ends came to 18 bases. Germline loops: CDR1 SGHTA, CDR2 FQGNSA. CDR3 nucleotides: TGTGCCAGCAGCCCCAGCCTAATACAGGGTGCCAAAAACATTCAGTACTTC. This translates into CASSPSLIQGAKNIQYF.

This clone has only one observation. The chain recombines TRBV11-2 with TRBJ2-1; 12 bases line up with TRBD2. V trimming: 6 bases; J trimming: 7 bases; junction bases outside the gene matches: 10. The CDR3 is made up of 16 amino acids. Per germline, CDR1 SGHAT and CDR2 FQNNGV. This CDR3 is CASRLIKGTSGNEQFF. DNA of the CDR3: TGTGCCAGCAGACTTATAAAAGGGACTAGCGGGAATGAGCAGTTCTTC.

The J gene is TRBJ2-5, the V gene TRBV5-4; 8 nucleotides align to TRBD2. This CDR3 is built from 17 residues. V gave up 3 bases and J gave up 4 bases; unmatched junction bases: 14. Looked up from germline, CDR1 is SGHNT and CDR2 is YYREEE (reference sequence). Here the CDR3 reads CASSSGGMVGSRETQYF. Here the CDR3 DNA reads TGTGCCAGCAGCTCGGGGGGGATGGTCGGGAGTCGAGAGACCCAGTACTTC.

This clone was observed at least ten times. This chain joins TRBV9 and TRBJ1-5; no reliable D call. Deletions cut 2 bases from V and 0 bases from J, with 9 bases between. CDR1 SGDLS and CDR2 YYNGEE come from the germline V gene. CDR3 length: 15 amino acids. This CDR3 is CASSVQADSNQPQHF. The CDR3 nucleotides read TGTGCCAGCAGCGTTCAGGCTGATAGCAATCAGCCCCAGCATTTT.

The chain joins TRBV11-3 to TRBJ2-6; D not certain. The germline V gene encodes CDR1 SGHNT and CDR2 YENEEA. The CDR3 sequence is 16 residues long. V shed 3 bases and J shed 0 bases, with 9 bases lying between them. The DNA for the CDR3 is TGTGCCAGCAGCTTTGTCTTCTGCTCTGGGGCCAACGTCCTGACTTTC. It yields the protein CASSFVFCSGANVLTF.

V is TRBV7-9 and J is TRBJ2-3; TRBD2 aligns across 15 bases. V gave up 1 base and J gave up 4 bases; unmatched junction bases: 9. CDR1 SEHNR and CDR2 FQNEAQ come from the germline V gene (reference sequence). This CDR3 has 19 residues. CDR3 DNA sequence: TGTGCCAGCAGCTTAGGGACTAGCGGGAGGGCCGGTATAGCAGATACGCAGTATTTT. Translation gives CASSLGTSGRAGIADTQYF. The entire variable domain, with the rest obtained from reference TRBV7-9 and TRBJ2-3, is as follows: DTGVSQNPRHKITKRGQNVTFRCDPISEHNRLYWYRQTLGQGPEFLTYFQNEAQLEKSRLLSDRFSAERPKGSFSTLEIQRTEQGDSAMYLCASSLGTSGRAGIADTQYFGPGTRLTVL.

The chain is built from TRBV9 and TRBJ2-5; D possibly corresponds to TRBD2 (6 bases). The V end lost 0 bases, the J end lost 5 bases, and 14 bases lay between the germline ends. This CDR3 is 15 amino acids long. CDR1 is SGDLS and CDR2 is YYNGEE in the germline V gene. The CDR3 coding sequence is TGTGCCAGCAGCGTAGCGCAGGACCGGGGGGAGACCCAGTACTTC. This sequence encodes CASSVAQDRGETQYF.

The chain recombines TRBV5-4 with TRBJ1-2, with D perhaps TRBD1 (5 bases). CDR1 SGHNT and CDR2 YYREEE come from the germline V gene (reference sequence). The ends were cut back, 4 bases at V and 2 bases at J, with 9 bases in the middle. The CDR3 totals 13 residues. CDR3 sequence (DNA): TGTGCCAGCAGCCGACAGAACAACTATGGCTACACCTTC. Translating it yields CASSRQNNYGYTF.